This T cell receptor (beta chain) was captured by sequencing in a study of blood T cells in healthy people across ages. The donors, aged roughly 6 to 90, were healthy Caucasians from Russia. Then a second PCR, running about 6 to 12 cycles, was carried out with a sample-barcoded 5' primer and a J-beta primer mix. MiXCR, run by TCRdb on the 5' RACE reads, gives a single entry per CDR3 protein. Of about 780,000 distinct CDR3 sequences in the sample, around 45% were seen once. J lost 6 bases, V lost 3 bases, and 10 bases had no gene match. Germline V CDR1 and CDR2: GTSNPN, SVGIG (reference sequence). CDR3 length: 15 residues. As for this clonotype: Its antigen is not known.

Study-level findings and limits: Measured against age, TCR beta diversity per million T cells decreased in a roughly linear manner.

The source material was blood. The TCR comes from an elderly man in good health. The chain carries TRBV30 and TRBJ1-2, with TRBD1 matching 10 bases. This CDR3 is CAWSFGTGDSDGYTF. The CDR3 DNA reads TGTGCCTGGAGCTTTGGGACAGGGGATTCAGATGGCTACACCTTC. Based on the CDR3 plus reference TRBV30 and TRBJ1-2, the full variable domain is SQTIHQWPATLVQPVGSPLSLECTVEGTSNPNLYWYRQAAGRGLQLLFYSVGIGQISSEVPQNLSASRPQDRQFILSSKKLLLSDSGFYLCAWSFGTGDSDGYTFGSGTRLTVV.